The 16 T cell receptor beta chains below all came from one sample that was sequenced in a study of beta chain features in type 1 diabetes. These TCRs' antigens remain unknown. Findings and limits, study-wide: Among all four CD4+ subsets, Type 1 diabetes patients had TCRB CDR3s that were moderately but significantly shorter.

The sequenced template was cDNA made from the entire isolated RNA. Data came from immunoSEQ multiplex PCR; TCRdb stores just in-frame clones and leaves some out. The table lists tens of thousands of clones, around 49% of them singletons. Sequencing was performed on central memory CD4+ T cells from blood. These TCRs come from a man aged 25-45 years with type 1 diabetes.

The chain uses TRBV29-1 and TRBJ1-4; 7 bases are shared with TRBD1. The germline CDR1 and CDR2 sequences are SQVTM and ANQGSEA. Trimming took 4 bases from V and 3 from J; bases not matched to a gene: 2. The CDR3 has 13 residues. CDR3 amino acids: CSVATGPNEKLFF. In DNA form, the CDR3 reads TGCAGCGTTGCGACAGGGCCTAATGAAAAACTGTTTTTT.

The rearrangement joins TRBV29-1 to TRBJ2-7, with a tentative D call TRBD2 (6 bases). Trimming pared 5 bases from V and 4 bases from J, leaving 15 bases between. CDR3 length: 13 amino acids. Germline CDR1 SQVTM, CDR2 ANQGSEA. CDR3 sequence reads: CSVHARDGYEQYF. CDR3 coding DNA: TGCAGCGTTCACGCGCGGGACGGTTACGAGCAGTACTTC.

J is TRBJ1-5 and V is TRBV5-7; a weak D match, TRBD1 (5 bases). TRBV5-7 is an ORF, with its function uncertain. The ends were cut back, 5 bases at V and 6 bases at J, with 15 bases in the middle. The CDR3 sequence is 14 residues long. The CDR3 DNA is TGTGCCAGCAGTCGTCAGGGAGGCGGTCAGCCCCAGCATTTT. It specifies CASSRQGGGQPQHF.

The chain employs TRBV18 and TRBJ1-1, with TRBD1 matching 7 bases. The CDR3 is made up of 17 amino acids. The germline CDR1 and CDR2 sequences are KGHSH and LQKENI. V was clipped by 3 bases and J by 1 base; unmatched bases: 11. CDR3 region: CASSPGQSGFRNTEAFF. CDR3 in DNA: TGTGCCAGCTCACCGGGACAGTCCGGGTTTCGGAACACTGAAGCTTTCTTT.

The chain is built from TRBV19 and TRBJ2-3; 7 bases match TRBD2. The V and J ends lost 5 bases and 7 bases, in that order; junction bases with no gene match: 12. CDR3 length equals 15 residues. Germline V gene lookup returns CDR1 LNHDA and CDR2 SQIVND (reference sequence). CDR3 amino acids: CASSEWLAVRNTQYF. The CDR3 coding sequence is TGTGCCAGTAGTGAATGGCTAGCGGTAAGGAATACGCAGTATTTT.

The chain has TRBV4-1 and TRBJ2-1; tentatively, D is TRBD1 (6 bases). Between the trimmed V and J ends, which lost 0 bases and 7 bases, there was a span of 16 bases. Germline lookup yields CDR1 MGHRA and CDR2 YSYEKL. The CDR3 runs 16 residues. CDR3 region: CASSQEGGWGGNEQFF. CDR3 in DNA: TGCGCCAGCAGCCAAGAAGGGGGATGGGGTGGGAATGAGCAGTTCTTC.

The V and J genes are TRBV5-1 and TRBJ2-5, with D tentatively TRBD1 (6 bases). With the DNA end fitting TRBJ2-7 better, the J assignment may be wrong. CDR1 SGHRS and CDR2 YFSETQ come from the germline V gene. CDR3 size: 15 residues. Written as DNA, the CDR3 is TGCGCCAGCAGCTTGGGGGTCACCAAGGGGGTCGAGCAGTACTTC. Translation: CASSLGVTKGVEQYF.

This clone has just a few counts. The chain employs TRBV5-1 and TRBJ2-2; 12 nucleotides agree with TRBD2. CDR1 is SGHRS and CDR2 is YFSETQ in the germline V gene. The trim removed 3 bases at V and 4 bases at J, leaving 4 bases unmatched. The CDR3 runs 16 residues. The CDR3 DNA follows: TGCGCCAGCAGCTCGGAGGGACTAGCGGGCACCGGGGAGCTGTTTTTT. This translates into CASSSEGLAGTGELFF.

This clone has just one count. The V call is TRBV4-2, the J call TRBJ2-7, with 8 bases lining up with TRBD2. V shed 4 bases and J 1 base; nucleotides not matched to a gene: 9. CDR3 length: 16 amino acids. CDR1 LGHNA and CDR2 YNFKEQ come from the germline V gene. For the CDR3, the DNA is TGTGCCAGCAGCCGCACGGATAGCGGGACGTCCTACGAGCAGTACTTC. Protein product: CASSRTDSGTSYEQYF.

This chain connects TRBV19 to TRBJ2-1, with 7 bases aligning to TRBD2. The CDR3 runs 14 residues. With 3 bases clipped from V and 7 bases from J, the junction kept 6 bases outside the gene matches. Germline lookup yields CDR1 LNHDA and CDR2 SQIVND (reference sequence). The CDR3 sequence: CASSIPTAGNEQFF. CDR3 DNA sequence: TGTGCCAGTAGTATCCCGACAGCGGGGAATGAGCAGTTCTTC.

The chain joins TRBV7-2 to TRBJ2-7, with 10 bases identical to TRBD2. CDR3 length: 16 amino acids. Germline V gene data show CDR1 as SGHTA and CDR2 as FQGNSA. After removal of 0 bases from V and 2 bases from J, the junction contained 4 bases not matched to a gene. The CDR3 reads CASSLAGSGRTYEQYF. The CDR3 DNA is TGTGCCAGCAGCTTAGCGGGTAGCGGGAGGACCTACGAGCAGTACTTC.

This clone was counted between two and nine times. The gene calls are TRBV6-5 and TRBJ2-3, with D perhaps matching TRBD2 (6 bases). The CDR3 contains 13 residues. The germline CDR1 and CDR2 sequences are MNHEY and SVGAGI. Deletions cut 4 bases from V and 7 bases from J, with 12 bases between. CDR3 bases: TGTGCCAGCAGTTCCGGGACTCAACATACGCAGTATTTT. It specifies CASSSGTQHTQYF.

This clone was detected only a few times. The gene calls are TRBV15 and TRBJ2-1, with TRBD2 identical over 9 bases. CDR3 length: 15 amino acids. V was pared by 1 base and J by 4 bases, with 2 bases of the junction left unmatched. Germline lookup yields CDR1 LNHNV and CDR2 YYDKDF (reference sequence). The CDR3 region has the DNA TGTGCCACCAGCAGAGTAGCGGGGGATTACAATGAGCAGTTCTTC. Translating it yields CATSRVAGDYNEQFF.

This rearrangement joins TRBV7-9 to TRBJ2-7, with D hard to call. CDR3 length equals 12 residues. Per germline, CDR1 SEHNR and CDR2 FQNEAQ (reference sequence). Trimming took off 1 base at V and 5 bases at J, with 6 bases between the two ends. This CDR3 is CASSLGANEQYF. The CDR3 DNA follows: TGTGCCAGCAGCTTAGGGGCTAACGAGCAGTACTTC.

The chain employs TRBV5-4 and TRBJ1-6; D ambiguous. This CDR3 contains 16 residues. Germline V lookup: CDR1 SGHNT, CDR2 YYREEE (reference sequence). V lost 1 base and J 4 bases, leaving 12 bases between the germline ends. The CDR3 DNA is TGTGCCAGCAGCTTGTCGGCAGGCCGGTATAATTCACCCCTCCACTTT. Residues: CASSLSAGRYNSPLHF. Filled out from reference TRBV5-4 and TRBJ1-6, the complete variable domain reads ETGVTQSPTHLIKTRGQQVTLRCSSQSGHNTVSWYQQALGQGPQFIFQYYREEENGRGNFPPRFSGLQFPNYSSELNVNALELDDSALYLCASSLSAGRYNSPLHFGNGTRLTVT.

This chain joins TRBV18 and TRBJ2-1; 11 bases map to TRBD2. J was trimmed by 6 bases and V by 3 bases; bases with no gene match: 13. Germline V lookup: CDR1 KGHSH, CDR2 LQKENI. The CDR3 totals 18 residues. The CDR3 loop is CASSPTYARLAGRNEQFF. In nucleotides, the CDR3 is TGTGCCAGCTCACCTACCTATGCTAGACTAGCGGGACGCAATGAGCAGTTCTTC. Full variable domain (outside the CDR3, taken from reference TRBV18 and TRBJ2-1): NAGVMQNPRHLVRRRGQEARLRCSPMKGHSHVYWYRQLPEEGLKFMVYLQKENIIDESGMPKERFSAEFPKEGPSILRIQQVVRGDSAAYFCASSPTYARLAGRNEQFFGPGTRLTVL.